The rows below give T cell receptor beta chains drawn from one sample of a study of metastatic and nonmetastatic thyroid tumors. TCRdb re-processed the PCR reads through MiXCR. The sample has about 4,000 clones, under 45% seen once. Sample: adjacent normal tissue. Receptors originate from a female donor with papillary thyroid cancer or a benign thyroid nodule (not recorded which). Some clones in this sample may be carry-over from other donors' samples. The CDR3 runs from the conserved cysteine through the conserved F or W. Fields, in order: D gene, J gene, clone size, V gene, CDR3 protein, CDR3 DNA. The D gene is left open where the match is weak. A clone size is listed for some rows: how often the clone was seen (once, few, many), or a class if it is expanded.

.,TRBJ1-6,once,TRBV28,CASSLESGSNSPLHF,TGTGCCAGCAGCTTAGAATCAGGGTCCAATTCACCCCTCCACTTT
TRBD1,TRBJ2-7,few,TRBV28,CASSFSQGVYEQYF,TGTGCCAGCAGTTTTAGCCAGGGGGTCTACGAGCAGTACTTC
.,TRBJ1-3,.,TRBV2,CASSEDISGNTIYF,TGTGCCAGCAGTGAAGACATCTCCGGAAACACCATATATTTT
.,TRBJ2-3,.,TRBV27,CASSFTREWEFTDTQYF,TGTGCCAGCAGTTTTACCCGGGAATGGGAATTCACAGATACGCAGTATTTT
.,TRBJ1-1,.,TRBV20-1,CSARRDGNTEAFF,TGCAGTGCTAGAAGGGACGGGAACACTGAAGCTTTCTTT
TRBD2,TRBJ2-7,.,TRBV20-1,CSATVERGPSYEQYF,TGCAGTGCTACAGTGGAGCGGGGGCCTTCCTACGAGCAGTACTTC
TRBD2,TRBJ2-7,once,TRBV5-1,CASSLGGRESSYEQYF,TGCGCCAGCAGCTTGGGCGGGCGGGAGAGTTCCTACGAGCAGTACTTC
.,TRBJ2-7,.,TRBV20-1,CSARITGSTGQYF,TGCAGTGCTAGGATCACAGGGAGTACGGGGCAGTACTTC
TRBD2,TRBJ2-2,medium-sized,TRBV3-1,CASSRKSPSGRTGELFF,TGTGCCAGCAGCCGGAAGTCACCTAGCGGAAGAACCGGGGAGCTGTTTTTT
TRBD1,TRBJ1-2,.,TRBV6-2/TRBV6-3,CASSSSDRENGYTF,TGTGCCAGCAGCTCCTCCGACAGGGAGAATGGCTACACCTTC
.,TRBJ2-1,.,TRBV28,CASSPPGRYNEQFF,TGTGCCAGCAGCCCTCCGGGACGCTACAATGAGCAGTTCTTC
TRBD1,TRBJ2-3,few,TRBV12-3/TRBV12-4,CASSLEGATDTQYF,TGTGCCAGCAGTTTAGAGGGGGCCACAGATACGCAGTATTTT
TRBD1,TRBJ1-2,.,TRBV6-2/TRBV6-3,CASSYSRTGVYGYTF,TGTGCCAGCAGTTACTCACGGACAGGGGTCTATGGCTACACCTTC
.,TRBJ2-7,few,TRBV28,CASSLGYRFSTYEQYF,TGTGCCAGCAGTTTGGGGTACAGGTTTTCCACCTACGAGCAGTACTTC
.,TRBJ1-6,large,TRBV6-1,CASSTTGISPLHF,TGTGCCAGCAGCACCACAGGGATTTCACCCCTCCACTTT
.,TRBJ2-7,few,TRBV6-1,CASSDFGRRAYEQYF,TGTGCCAGCAGTGATTTTGGGCGGAGGGCCTACGAGCAGTACTTC
.,TRBJ1-5,.,TRBV18,CASSLSDQPQHF,TGTGCCAGCTCACTCAGCGATCAGCCCCAGCATTTT
.,TRBJ2-3,.,TRBV6-1,CASSLGGEKDTQYF,TGTGCCAGCAGTCTGGGGGGAGAGAAAGATACGCAGTATTTT
.,TRBJ2-5,.,TRBV14,CASSQELGGLGETQYF,TGTGCCAGCAGCCAAGAGTTAGGAGGTCTTGGAGAGACCCAGTACTTC
.,TRBJ2-7,.,TRBV20-1,CSARPDSSYEQYF,TGCAGTGCTCGCCCGGACAGCTCCTACGAGCAGTACTTC
.,TRBJ2-7,.,TRBV2,CASRSGTQSYEQYF,TGTGCCAGCAGGTCTGGGACTCAATCCTACGAGCAGTACTTC
TRBD1,TRBJ2-7,.,TRBV6-1,CASSPRPPGQKTEQYF,TGTGCCAGCAGCCCCAGGCCCCCGGGACAGAAAACCGAGCAGTACTTC